This TCR beta chain is drawn from a study of blood T cell repertoires in COVID-19. V shed 4 bases, J shed 2 bases, and the junction held 6 bases outside the gene matches. Germline V gene lookup returns CDR1 KGHDR and CDR2 SFDVKD. The CDR3 loop spans 15 amino acids. Under the authors' procedure: Using reference gene primer amplification, nucleated cell counts were estimated. This table comes from immunoSEQ multiplex PCR, and its TCRdb copy is limited to in-frame clones, with some not included. D and trimming were read from the DNA, whereas the V and J calls and clone size are those reported in that table. The sample contains a few hundred thousand clones, over 80% of which appear only once.

The sequencing input was peripheral blood. The sequence came from a woman in her forties or fifties with COVID-19, enrolled during active disease. The chain uses TRBV24-1 and TRBJ1-1, with TRBD1 identical over 7 bases. CDR3 in DNA: TGTGCCACCAGTGACCCCGGGACAGATAACACTGAAGCTTTCTTT. Residues: CATSDPGTDNTEAFF.